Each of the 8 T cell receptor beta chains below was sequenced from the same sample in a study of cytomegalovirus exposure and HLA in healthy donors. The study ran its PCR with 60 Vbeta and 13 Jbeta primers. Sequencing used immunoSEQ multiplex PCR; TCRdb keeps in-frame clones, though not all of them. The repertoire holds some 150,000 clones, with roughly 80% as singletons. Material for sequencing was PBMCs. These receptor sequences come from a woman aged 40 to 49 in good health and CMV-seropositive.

The DNA for the CDR3 is TGTGCCATCAGAGGGGGGGGCCACACAGATACGCAGTATTTT. Translating it yields CAIRGGGHTDTQYF. The chain is built from TRBV10-3 and TRBJ2-3, with D possibly TRBD2 on 7 matching bases. V was clipped by 6 bases and J by 2 bases, with 12 bases between them. The CDR3 sequence is 14 residues long. The V gene's germline CDR1 is ENHRY and CDR2 SYGVKD.

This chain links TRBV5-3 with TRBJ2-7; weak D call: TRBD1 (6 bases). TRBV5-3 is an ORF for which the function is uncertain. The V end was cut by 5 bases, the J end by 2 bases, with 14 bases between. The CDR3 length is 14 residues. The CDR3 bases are TGTGCCAGAAGTATCCGGGACACTCCCTACGAGCAGTACTTC. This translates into CARSIRDTPYEQYF.

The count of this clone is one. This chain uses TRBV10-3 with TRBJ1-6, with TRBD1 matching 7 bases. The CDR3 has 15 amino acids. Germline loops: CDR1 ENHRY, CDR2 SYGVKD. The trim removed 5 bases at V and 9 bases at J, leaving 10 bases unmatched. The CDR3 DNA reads TGTGCCATCAGTAAGACAGGGCCGCCCGTTTCACCCCTCCACTTT. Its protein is CAISKTGPPVSPLHF.

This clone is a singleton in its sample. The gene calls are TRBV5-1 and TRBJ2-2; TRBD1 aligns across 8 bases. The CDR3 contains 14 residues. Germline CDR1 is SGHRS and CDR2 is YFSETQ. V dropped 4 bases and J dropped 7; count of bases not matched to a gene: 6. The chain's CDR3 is CASSKDRENGELFF. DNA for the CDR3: TGCGCCAGCAGCAAGGACAGGGAGAACGGGGAGCTGTTTTTT. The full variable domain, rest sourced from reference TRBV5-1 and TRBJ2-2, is KAGVTQTPRYLIKTRGQQVTLSCSPISGHRSVSWYQQTPGQGLQFLFEYFSETQRNKGNFPGRFSGRQFSNSRSEMNVSTLELGDSALYLCASSKDRENGELFFGEGSRLTVL.

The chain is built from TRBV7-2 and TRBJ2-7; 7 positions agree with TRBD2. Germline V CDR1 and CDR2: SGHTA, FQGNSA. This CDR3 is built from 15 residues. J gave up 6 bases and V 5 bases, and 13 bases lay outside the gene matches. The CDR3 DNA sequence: TGTGCCAGCAGCCTATCGGGGGGTACCCTGATCGAGCAGTACTTC. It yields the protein CASSLSGGTLIEQYF.

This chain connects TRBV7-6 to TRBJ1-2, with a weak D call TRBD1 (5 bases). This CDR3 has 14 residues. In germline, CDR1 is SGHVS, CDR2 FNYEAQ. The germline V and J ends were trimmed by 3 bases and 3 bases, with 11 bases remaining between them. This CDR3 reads CASSLGAGDYGYTF. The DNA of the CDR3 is TGTGCCAGCAGCTTGGGCGCGGGGGACTATGGCTACACCTTC.

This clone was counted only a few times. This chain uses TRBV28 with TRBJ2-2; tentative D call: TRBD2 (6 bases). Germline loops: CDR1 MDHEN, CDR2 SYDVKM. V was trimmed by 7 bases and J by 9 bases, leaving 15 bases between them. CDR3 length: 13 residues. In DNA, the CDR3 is TGTGCCAGCAATTGGAGGGGAGAACGGGAGCTGTTTTTT. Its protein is CASNWRGERELFF.

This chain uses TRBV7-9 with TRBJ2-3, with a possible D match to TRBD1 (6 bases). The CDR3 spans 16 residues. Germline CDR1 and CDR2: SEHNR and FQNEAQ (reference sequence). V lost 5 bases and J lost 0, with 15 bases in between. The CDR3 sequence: CASSLSTGTSTDTQYF. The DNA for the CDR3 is TGTGCCAGCAGCCTATCGACAGGTACTAGCACAGATACGCAGTATTTT.